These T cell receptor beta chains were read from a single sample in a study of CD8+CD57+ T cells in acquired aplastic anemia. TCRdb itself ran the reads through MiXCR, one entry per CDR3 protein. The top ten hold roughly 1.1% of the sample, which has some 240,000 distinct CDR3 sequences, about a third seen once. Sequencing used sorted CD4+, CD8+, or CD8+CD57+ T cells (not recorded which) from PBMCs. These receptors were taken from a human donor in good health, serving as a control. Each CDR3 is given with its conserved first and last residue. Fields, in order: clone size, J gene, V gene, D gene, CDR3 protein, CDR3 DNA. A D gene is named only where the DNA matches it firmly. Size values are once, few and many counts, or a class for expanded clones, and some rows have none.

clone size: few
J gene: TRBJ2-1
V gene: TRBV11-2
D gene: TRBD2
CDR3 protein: CASSAGLAGAIFHNEQFF
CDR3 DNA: TGTGCCAGCAGCGCGGGACTAGCGGGGGCCATCTTCCACAATGAGCAGTTCTTC

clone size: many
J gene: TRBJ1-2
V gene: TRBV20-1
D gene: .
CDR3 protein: CSARQTGWGDGYGYTF
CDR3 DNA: TGCAGTGCTAGACAAACAGGTTGGGGTGATGGCTATGGCTACACCTTC

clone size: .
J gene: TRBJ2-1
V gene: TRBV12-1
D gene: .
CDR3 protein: CASGFGGIAYNEQFF
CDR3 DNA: TGTGCCAGTGGCTTTGGCGGGATAGCCTACAATGAGCAGTTCTTC

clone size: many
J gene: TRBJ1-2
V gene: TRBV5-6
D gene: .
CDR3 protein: CASSLESWTSLYGYTF
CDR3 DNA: TGTGCCAGCAGCTTGGAGTCGTGGACCAGCCTCTACGGCTACACCTTC

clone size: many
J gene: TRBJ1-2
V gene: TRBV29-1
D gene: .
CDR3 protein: CSVVGGSYGYTF
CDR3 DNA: TGCAGCGTTGTTGGGGGGAGCTATGGCTACACCTTC

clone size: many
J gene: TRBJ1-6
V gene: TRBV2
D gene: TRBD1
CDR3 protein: CASSRSGQGDSPLHF
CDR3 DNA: TGTGCCAGCAGTAGGTCGGGACAGGGTGATTCACCCCTCCACTTT

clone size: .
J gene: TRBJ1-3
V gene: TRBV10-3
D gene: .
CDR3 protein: CAVSESGRGGNTIYF
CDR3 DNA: TGTGCCGTCAGTGAGTCGGGAAGAGGTGGAAACACCATATATTTT

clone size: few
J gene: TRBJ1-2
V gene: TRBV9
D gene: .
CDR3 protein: CASSAIRLSEGRYYGYTF
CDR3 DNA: TGTGCCAGCAGCGCGATAAGGTTGAGTGAGGGCCGATACTATGGCTACACCTTC

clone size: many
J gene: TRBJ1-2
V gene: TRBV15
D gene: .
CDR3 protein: CATSRAANQRGYTF
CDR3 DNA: TGTGCCACCAGCAGAGCGGCCAATCAAAGGGGCTACACCTTC

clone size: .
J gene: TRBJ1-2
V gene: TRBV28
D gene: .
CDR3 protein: CASSGGGHYGYTF
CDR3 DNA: TGTGCCAGCAGTGGGGGCGGTCACTATGGCTACACCTTC

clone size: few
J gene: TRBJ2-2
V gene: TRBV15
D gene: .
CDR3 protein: CATSRDPREKTNTGELFF
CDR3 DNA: TGTGCCACCAGCAGAGACCCTAGGGAGAAAACGAACACCGGGGAGCTGTTTTTT

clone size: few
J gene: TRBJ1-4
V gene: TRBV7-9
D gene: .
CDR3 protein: CASSRLGNEKLFF
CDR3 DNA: TGCGCCAGCAGCCGGCTCGGAAATGAAAAACTGTTTTTT

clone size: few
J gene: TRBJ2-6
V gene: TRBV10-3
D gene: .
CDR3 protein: CAISDGGDGANVLTF
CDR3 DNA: TGTGCCATCAGTGACGGAGGGGACGGGGCCAACGTCCTGACTTTC

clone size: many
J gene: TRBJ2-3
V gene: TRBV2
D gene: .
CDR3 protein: CAGLFWGSSTDTQYF
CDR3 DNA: TGTGCCGGCCTTTTTTGGGGGTCTAGCACAGATACGCAGTATTTT

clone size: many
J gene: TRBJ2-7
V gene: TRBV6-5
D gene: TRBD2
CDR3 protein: CASSFATSTHEQYF
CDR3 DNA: TGTGCCAGCAGTTTCGCGACTAGCACCCACGAGCAGTACTTC

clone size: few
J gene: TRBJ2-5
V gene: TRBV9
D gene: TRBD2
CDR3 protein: CASSTFPGLAGGGPQETQYF
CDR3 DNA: TGTGCCAGCAGCACATTCCCGGGACTAGCGGGAGGTGGACCCCAAGAGACCCAGTACTTC

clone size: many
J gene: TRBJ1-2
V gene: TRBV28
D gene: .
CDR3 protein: CASSPSGLNYGYTF
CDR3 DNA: TGTGCCAGCAGTCCCTCGGGCCTAAACTATGGCTACACCTTC

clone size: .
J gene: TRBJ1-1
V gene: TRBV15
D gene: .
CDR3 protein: CATSRDAGKNTEAFF
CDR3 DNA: TGTGCCACCAGCAGAGATGCAGGGAAGAACACTGAAGCTTTCTTT

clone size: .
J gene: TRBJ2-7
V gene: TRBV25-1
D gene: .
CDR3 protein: CASSEYLGGPTLREQYF
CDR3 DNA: TGTGCCAGCAGTGAATACCTCGGCGGCCCTACCCTTCGGGAGCAGTACTTC

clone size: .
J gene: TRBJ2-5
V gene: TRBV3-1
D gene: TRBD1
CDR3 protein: CASSFNTGGRGTQYF
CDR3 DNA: TGTGCCAGCAGCTTTAATACAGGGGGGCGCGGGACCCAGTACTTC

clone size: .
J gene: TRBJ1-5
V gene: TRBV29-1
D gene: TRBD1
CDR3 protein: CSLQGNGNQPQHF
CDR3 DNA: TGCAGCTTACAGGGGAACGGCAATCAGCCCCAGCATTTT

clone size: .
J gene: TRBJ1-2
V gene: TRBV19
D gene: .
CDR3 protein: CASSPGSGANYGYTF
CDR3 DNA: TGTGCCAGTAGTCCAGGGTCGGGAGCTAACTATGGCTACACCTTC

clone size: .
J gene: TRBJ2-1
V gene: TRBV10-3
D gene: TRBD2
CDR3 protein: CAISEIAGEVEQFF
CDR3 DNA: TGTGCCATCAGTGAGATAGCGGGAGAGGTTGAGCAGTTCTTC

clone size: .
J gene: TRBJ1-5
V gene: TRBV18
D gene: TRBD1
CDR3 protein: CASSPDRVPQPQHF
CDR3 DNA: TGTGCCAGCTCACCTGACAGGGTACCTCAGCCCCAGCATTTT

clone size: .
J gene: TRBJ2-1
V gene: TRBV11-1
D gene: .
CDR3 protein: CASSLSLRISGGNEQFF
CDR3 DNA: TGTGCCAGCAGCTTAAGTCTCCGGATCTCGGGCGGTAATGAGCAGTTCTTC

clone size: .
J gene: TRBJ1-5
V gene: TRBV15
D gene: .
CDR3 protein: CATSSQSLDQPQHF
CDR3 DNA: TGTGCCACCAGCTCTCAATCTCTGGATCAGCCCCAGCATTTT

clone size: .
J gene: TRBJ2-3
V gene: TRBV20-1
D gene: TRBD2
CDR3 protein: CSVVGLFTGTQYF
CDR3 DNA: TGCAGTGTCGTGGGACTATTCACAGGTACGCAGTATTTT

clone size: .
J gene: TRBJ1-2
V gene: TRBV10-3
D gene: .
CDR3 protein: CAILDQVAHGYTF
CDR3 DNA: TGTGCCATCCTCGATCAGGTTGCCCATGGCTACACCTTC

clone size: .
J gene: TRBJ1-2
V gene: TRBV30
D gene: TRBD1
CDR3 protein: CAWGGTVVNYGYTF
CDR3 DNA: TGTGCCTGGGGGGGGACAGTTGTTAACTATGGCTACACCTTC

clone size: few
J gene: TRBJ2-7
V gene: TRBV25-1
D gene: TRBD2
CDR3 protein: CASSEGLAGGGYEQYF
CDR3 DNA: TGTGCCAGCAGTGAGGGCCTAGCGGGAGGTGGGTACGAGCAGTACTTC

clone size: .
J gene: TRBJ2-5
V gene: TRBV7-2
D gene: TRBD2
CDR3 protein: CASSLGVAGVETQYF
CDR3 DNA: TGTGCCAGCAGCTTAGGGGTAGCGGGGGTAGAGACCCAGTACTTC

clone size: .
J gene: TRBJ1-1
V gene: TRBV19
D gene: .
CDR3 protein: CASAPWAAEAFF
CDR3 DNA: TGTGCCAGCGCCCCGTGGGCAGCTGAAGCTTTCTTT

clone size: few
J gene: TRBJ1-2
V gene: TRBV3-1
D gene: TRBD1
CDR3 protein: CASSQPGQANYGYTF
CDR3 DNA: TGTGCCAGCAGCCAACCAGGACAGGCTAACTATGGCTACACCTTC

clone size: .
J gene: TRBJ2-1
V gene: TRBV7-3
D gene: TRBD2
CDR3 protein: CASSLLAGANYNEQFF
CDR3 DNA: TGTGCCAGCAGCTTGCTAGCGGGGGCCAACTACAATGAGCAGTTCTTC

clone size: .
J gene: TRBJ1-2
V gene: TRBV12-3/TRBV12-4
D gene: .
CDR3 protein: CAIGATLAINYGYTF
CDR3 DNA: TGTGCCATCGGAGCCACATTGGCCATTAACTATGGCTATACCTTC

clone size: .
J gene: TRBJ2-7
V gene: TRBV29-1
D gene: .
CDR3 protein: CSVEGHQVYEQYF
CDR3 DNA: TGCAGCGTGGAAGGACACCAGGTCTACGAGCAGTACTTC

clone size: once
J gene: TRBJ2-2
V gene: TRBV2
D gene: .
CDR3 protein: CASTRQGNTGELFF
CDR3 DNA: TGTGCCAGCACGAGGCAGGGCAACACCGGGGAGCTGTTTTTT

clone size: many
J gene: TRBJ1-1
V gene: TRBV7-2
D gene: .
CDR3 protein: CASSLASDTEAFF
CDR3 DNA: TGTGCCAGCAGCTTAGCATCGGATACTGAAGCTTTCTTT

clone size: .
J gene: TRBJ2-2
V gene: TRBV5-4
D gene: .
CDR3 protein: CASSPQAGAGGELFF
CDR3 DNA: TGTGCCAGCAGCCCTCAGGCAGGGGCGGGCGGGGAGCTGTTTTTT

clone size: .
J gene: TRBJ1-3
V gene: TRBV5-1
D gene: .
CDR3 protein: CASSPRDLQGGNTIYF
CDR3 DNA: TGCGCCAGCAGCCCCCGGGACCTCCAGGGAGGAAACACCATATATTTT

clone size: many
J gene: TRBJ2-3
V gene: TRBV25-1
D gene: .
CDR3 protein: CASSNEADTQYF
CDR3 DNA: TGTGCCAGCTCGAACGAGGCAGATACGCAGTATTTT

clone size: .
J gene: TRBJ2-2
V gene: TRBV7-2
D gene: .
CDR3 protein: CASSHANTGELFF
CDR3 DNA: TGTGCCAGCAGCCACGCGAACACCGGGGAGCTGTTTTTT

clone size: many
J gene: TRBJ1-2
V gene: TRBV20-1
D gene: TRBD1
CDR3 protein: CSARDPQGGDYGYTF
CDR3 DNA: TGCAGTGCTAGAGACCCACAGGGGGGCGACTATGGCTACACCTTC

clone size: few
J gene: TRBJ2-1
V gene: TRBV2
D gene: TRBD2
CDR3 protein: CASSPTLGSGGTAQFF
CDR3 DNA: TGTGCCAGCAGCCCGACCCTGGGTAGCGGGGGGACCGCGCAGTTCTTC

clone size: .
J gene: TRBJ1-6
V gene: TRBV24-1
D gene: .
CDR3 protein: CATSAGPTDSPLHF
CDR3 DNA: TGTGCCACCAGCGCGGGACCAACGGATTCACCCCTCCACTTT

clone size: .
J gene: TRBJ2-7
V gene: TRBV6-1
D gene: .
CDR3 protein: CASSAHRGGEQYF
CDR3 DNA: TGTGCCAGCAGTGCCCATAGGGGTGGGGAGCAGTACTTC